A selection of T cell receptor beta chains follows, all from one sample in a study of T cell responses to AZD1222 COVID-19 vaccine. TCRdb's copy holds only in-frame clones and misses some; the assay was immunoSEQ multiplex PCR. The sample lists about 130,000 clones; just under 95% were seen once. The starting material was peripheral blood, obtained 28 days after the second AZD1222 dose. Source of these receptors: an adult who received the AZD1222 COVID-19 vaccine. The CDR3 runs from the conserved cysteine through the conserved F or W. Each record gives: D gene, CDR3 length, J gene, clone size, V gene, CDR3 DNA, CDR3 protein. D genes are given only for firm matches. The size of a clone is reported for some rows only, either as once, few or many, or as a class for expanded clones.

d_gene: .
len: 15
j_gene: TRBJ2-5
abundance: once
v_gene: TRBV5-8
CDR3nt: TGTGCCAGCAGCCCCCGGCGTCAGGGCCAAGAGACCCAGTACTTC
CDR3aa: CASSPRRQGQETQYF

d_gene: .
len: 16
j_gene: TRBJ2-6
abundance: .
v_gene: TRBV19
CDR3nt: TGTGCCAGTAGTACCCGGAGGGCGGGAGGGGCCAACGTCCTGACTTTC
CDR3aa: CASSTRRAGGANVLTF

d_gene: TRBD1
len: 14
j_gene: TRBJ1-6
abundance: .
v_gene: TRBV6-5
CDR3nt: TGTGCCAGCAGCCACCGGGACAGGGTTTCACCCCTCCACTTT
CDR3aa: CASSHRDRVSPLHF

d_gene: TRBD1
len: 17
j_gene: TRBJ1-1
abundance: .
v_gene: TRBV4-1
CDR3nt: TGCGCCAGCAGCGGGAGGGACAGGGGCCACTTTAACACTGAAGCTTTCTTT
CDR3aa: CASSGRDRGHFNTEAFF

d_gene: .
len: 16
j_gene: TRBJ1-4
abundance: .
v_gene: TRBV5-1
CDR3nt: TGCGCCAGCAGCTTGGTGCCCAGGGGAGCTAATGAAAAACTGTTTTTT
CDR3aa: CASSLVPRGANEKLFF

d_gene: .
len: 13
j_gene: TRBJ1-1
abundance: .
v_gene: TRBV29-1
CDR3nt: TGCAGCGTTGAGGGGCGGATGAACACTGAAGCTTTCTTT
CDR3aa: CSVEGRMNTEAFF

d_gene: .
len: 15
j_gene: TRBJ1-1
abundance: .
v_gene: TRBV5-6
CDR3nt: TGTGCCAGCAGCTTGGAACCGCGATCGAACACTGAAGCTTTCTTT
CDR3aa: CASSLEPRSNTEAFF

d_gene: TRBD1
len: 14
j_gene: TRBJ2-4
abundance: .
v_gene: TRBV27
CDR3nt: TGTGCCAGCAGTTTTGACAGGGCGAAAAACATTCAGTACTTC
CDR3aa: CASSFDRAKNIQYF

d_gene: TRBD1
len: 15
j_gene: TRBJ1-2
abundance: .
v_gene: TRBV18
CDR3nt: TGTGCCAGCTCAATGGGACAGCACCTAAACTATGGCTACACCTTC
CDR3aa: CASSMGQHLNYGYTF

d_gene: .
len: 12
j_gene: TRBJ1-1
abundance: .
v_gene: TRBV12-3/TRBV12-4
CDR3nt: TGTGCCAGCAGTTTCGTGAACACTGAAGCTTTCTTT
CDR3aa: CASSFVNTEAFF

d_gene: .
len: 16
j_gene: TRBJ1-3
abundance: .
v_gene: TRBV5-1
CDR3nt: TGCGCCAGCAGCTTTGGAGGGGCTGACTCTGGAAACACCATATATTTT
CDR3aa: CASSFGGADSGNTIYF

d_gene: .
len: 16
j_gene: TRBJ2-2
abundance: .
v_gene: TRBV18
CDR3nt: TGTGCCAGCTCACCAGAATCGGGAAAAGAGACCGGGGAGCTGTTTTTT
CDR3aa: CASSPESGKETGELFF

d_gene: .
len: 15
j_gene: TRBJ2-3
abundance: .
v_gene: TRBV23-1
CDR3nt: TGCGCCAGCAGTCAATCTGCAGTGTTCACAGATACGCAGTATTTT
CDR3aa: CASSQSAVFTDTQYF

d_gene: .
len: 14
j_gene: TRBJ1-1
abundance: .
v_gene: TRBV3-1/TRBV3-2
CDR3nt: TGTGCCAGCAGCCAAGCCGATGCGAACACTGAAGCTTTCTTT
CDR3aa: CASSQADANTEAFF

d_gene: TRBD1
len: 15
j_gene: TRBJ1-4
abundance: .
v_gene: TRBV7-2
CDR3nt: TGTGCCAGCAGCGTAGAACAGGGGGCGAATGAAAAACTGTTTTTT
CDR3aa: CASSVEQGANEKLFF

d_gene: .
len: 14
j_gene: TRBJ2-3
abundance: .
v_gene: TRBV9
CDR3nt: TGTGCCTCCAAGACCGACTCAGGGACAGATACGCAGTATTTT
CDR3aa: CASKTDSGTDTQYF

d_gene: .
len: 11
j_gene: TRBJ2-2
abundance: few
v_gene: TRBV29-1
CDR3nt: TGCAGCGTTTTCGGCAGCGGGGAGCTGTTTTTT
CDR3aa: CSVFGSGELFF

d_gene: .
len: 13
j_gene: TRBJ1-2
abundance: once
v_gene: TRBV5-6
CDR3nt: TGTGCCAGCAGCTTCACGACAGAAAGCGGCTACACCTTC
CDR3aa: CASSFTTESGYTF

d_gene: TRBD1
len: 16
j_gene: TRBJ1-1
abundance: .
v_gene: TRBV30
CDR3nt: TGTGCCTGGAAGAACACCCCCGTGACAGGGGGGACTGAAGCTTTCTTT
CDR3aa: CAWKNTPVTGGTEAFF

d_gene: .
len: 15
j_gene: TRBJ2-1
abundance: .
v_gene: TRBV7-3
CDR3nt: TGTGCCAGCAGCTTTTCGTCAGGGAGATACAATGAGCAGTTCTTC
CDR3aa: CASSFSSGRYNEQFF

d_gene: .
len: 17
j_gene: TRBJ2-4
abundance: .
v_gene: TRBV7-9
CDR3nt: TGTGCCAGCAGCTCACTCACAGGAGTACTAGCCAAAAACATTCAGTACTTC
CDR3aa: CASSSLTGVLAKNIQYF

d_gene: .
len: 15
j_gene: TRBJ1-2
abundance: .
v_gene: TRBV13
CDR3nt: TGTGCCAGCAGCGTCGGACGGGGGACTTTAGATGGCTACACCTTC
CDR3aa: CASSVGRGTLDGYTF

d_gene: .
len: 14
j_gene: TRBJ1-5
abundance: few
v_gene: TRBV30
CDR3nt: TGTGCCTGGACCAGGGGAATGAGCAATCAGCCCCAGCATTTT
CDR3aa: CAWTRGMSNQPQHF

d_gene: .
len: 15
j_gene: TRBJ2-2
abundance: .
v_gene: TRBV24-1
CDR3nt: TGTGCCACCAGTGATCCCGGACGGAACACCGGGGAGCTGTTTTTT
CDR3aa: CATSDPGRNTGELFF

d_gene: .
len: 13
j_gene: TRBJ2-7
abundance: .
v_gene: TRBV5-4
CDR3nt: TGTGCCAGCAGACATAACCGGGACTCAGAGCAGTACTTC
CDR3aa: CASRHNRDSEQYF

d_gene: .
len: 16
j_gene: TRBJ1-2
abundance: .
v_gene: TRBV9
CDR3nt: TGTGCCAGCAGCGTAGGAGCTCCCCAGGAAAGTTGGAACTACACCTTC
CDR3aa: CASSVGAPQESWNYTF

d_gene: .
len: 14
j_gene: TRBJ1-2
abundance: .
v_gene: TRBV19
CDR3nt: TGTGCCAGTAGTCCCACAGGGTTGAACTATGGCTACACCTTC
CDR3aa: CASSPTGLNYGYTF

d_gene: TRBD1
len: 15
j_gene: TRBJ2-2
abundance: .
v_gene: TRBV4-1
CDR3nt: TGCGCCAGCAGCAGGGGACAGGGGGCGGCCGGGGAGCTGTTTTTT
CDR3aa: CASSRGQGAAGELFF

d_gene: .
len: 14
j_gene: TRBJ1-5
abundance: once
v_gene: TRBV3-1/TRBV3-2
CDR3nt: TGTGCCAGCAGCCAAGGGACAATCGGTCAGCCCCAGCATTTT
CDR3aa: CASSQGTIGQPQHF

d_gene: .
len: 14
j_gene: TRBJ1-1
abundance: once
v_gene: TRBV5-1
CDR3nt: TGCGCCAGCGCGCTTAATGCAGGGACCACTGAAGCTTTCTTT
CDR3aa: CASALNAGTTEAFF

d_gene: TRBD1
len: 16
j_gene: TRBJ2-3
abundance: .
v_gene: TRBV7-9
CDR3nt: TGTGCCAGCAGCATACTAACAGGGGCTGGCACAGATACGCAGTATTTT
CDR3aa: CASSILTGAGTDTQYF

d_gene: .
len: 10
j_gene: TRBJ1-1
abundance: .
v_gene: TRBV19
CDR3nt: TGTGCCAGTATAGCTACTGAAGCTTTCTTT
CDR3aa: CASIATEAFF

d_gene: .
len: 12
j_gene: TRBJ1-4
abundance: .
v_gene: TRBV30
CDR3nt: TGTGCCTGGAGTTTTATCAGGGAAAAACTGTTTTTT
CDR3aa: CAWSFIREKLFF

d_gene: TRBD1
len: 16
j_gene: TRBJ2-2
abundance: once
v_gene: TRBV16
CDR3nt: TGTGCCAGCAGCCAATCGGGACAGGGTGGCACCGGGGAGCTGTTTTTT
CDR3aa: CASSQSGQGGTGELFF

d_gene: .
len: 16
j_gene: TRBJ2-2
abundance: .
v_gene: TRBV6-6
CDR3nt: TGTGCCAGCAGTTACCCCAGGGGAGGTAGTGCCGGGGAGCTGTTTTTT
CDR3aa: CASSYPRGGSAGELFF